This entry describes one TCR beta chain. What it recognizes is unknown. The CDR3 consists of 13 residues. Germline V lookup: CDR1 SGHVS, CDR2 FQNEAQ. Trimming left V 2 bases short and J 3 bases short, with 8 bases between. Mixed lymphocyte reaction cells underwent more than five days of coculture at 37°C. The data are from a study of siplizumab effects on memory and regulatory T cells. Study conclusions and caveats: Siplizumab brought about a significant reduction in alloreactive sequences traceable to unstimulated CD4+ memory cells. Most proliferating CD4+ or CD8+ clones, roughly 80-96%, had no naive or memory assignment.

Produced via immunoSEQ multiplex PCR; TCRdb's table is partial and in-frame only. This table holds some 15,000 clones, roughly 40% found once. This sequence originates from a human donor in good health; the cells came from an allogeneic mixed lymphocyte reaction. Some clones in this sample may be carry-over from other donors' samples. The chain employs TRBV7-8 and TRBJ2-7; tentatively, D is TRBD1 (5 bases). The sample consisted of CFSE-low (dividing) CD4+ T cells sorted from an allogeneic mixed lymphocyte reaction. CDR3 DNA: TGTGCCAGCAGCTTATTGGGGCACTACGAGCAGTACTTC. Its protein is CASSLLGHYEQYF.